These T cell receptor beta chains were read from a single sample in a study of cytomegalovirus exposure and HLA in healthy donors. TCRdb's copy holds only in-frame clones and misses some; the assay was immunoSEQ multiplex PCR. The table has 200,000 to 300,000 clones, roughly 82% seen once. The sample consisted of PBMCs. These receptors originate from a woman aged 40 to 50 in good health and CMV-seropositive. Each CDR3 is given with its conserved first and last residue. Fields, in order: J gene, V gene, clone size, D gene, CDR3 protein, CDR3 DNA. A D gene is named only where the DNA matches it firmly. A clone size is listed for some rows: how often the clone was seen (once, few, many), or a class if it is expanded.

>TRBJ1-1|TRBV2|few|.
CASSDTTVSEAFF
TGTGCCAGCAGTGATACGACAGTCTCTGAAGCTTTCTTT
>TRBJ2-2|TRBV30|.|TRBD2
CAWSVLGLAGGERLFF
TGTGCCTGGAGTGTATTAGGACTAGCGGGGGGGGAAAGGCTGTTTTTT
>TRBJ2-5|TRBV7-9|.|.
CSSRQAQETQYF
TGTTCCAGCAGACAGGCCCAAGAGACCCAGTACTTC
>TRBJ2-1|TRBV9|.|.
CASSASGAISNEQFF
TGTGCCAGCAGCGCTTCAGGGGCGATCAGCAATGAGCAGTTCTTC
>TRBJ1-2|TRBV11-1|.|.
CASSSNSVGYTF
TGTGCCAGCAGCTCCAATTCGGTCGGCTACACCTTC
>TRBJ1-1|TRBV10-3|.|TRBD1
CAARTGGNTEAFF
TGTGCCGCCAGGACAGGGGGCAACACTGAAGCTTTCTTT
>TRBJ2-1|TRBV7-2|.|TRBD2
CASSLPTGSGMAYNEQFF
TGTGCCAGCAGCCTCCCCACGGGGAGCGGGATGGCCTACAATGAGCAGTTCTTC
>TRBJ2-2|TRBV9|.|.
CASSVAGDAGELFF
TGTGCCAGCAGCGTTGCAGGGGACGCCGGGGAGCTGTTTTTT
>TRBJ1-1|TRBV6-5|.|.
CASSRGNMNTEAFF
TGTGCCAGCAGCCGAGGGAACATGAACACTGAAGCTTTCTTT
>TRBJ1-5|TRBV4-3|few|.
CASSPEWAGNQPQHF
TGCGCCAGCAGCCCCGAGTGGGCGGGGAATCAGCCCCAGCATTTT
>TRBJ2-5|TRBV6-6|.|.
CASSYYGGPETQYF
TGTGCCAGCAGTTACTACGGGGGTCCGGAGACCCAGTACTTC
>TRBJ2-1|TRBV6-1|.|.
CASISGAGHNEQFF
TGTGCCAGCATTAGCGGTGCGGGACACAATGAGCAGTTCTTC
>TRBJ2-7|TRBV29-1|.|.
CSVEEAAFGSYEQYF
TGCAGCGTTGAAGAGGCCGCCTTCGGGTCCTACGAGCAGTACTTC
>TRBJ1-5|TRBV30|once|.
CAWKQGFDQPQHF
TGTGCCTGGAAACAGGGTTTCGATCAGCCCCAGCATTTT
>TRBJ2-3|TRBV27|.|.
CASTAGAARTDTQYF
TGTGCCAGCACTGCGGGGGCCGCTCGCACAGATACGCAGTATTTT
>TRBJ2-7|TRBV7-3|.|.
CASSLNGGPYEQYF
TGTGCCAGCAGCTTAAACGGAGGCCCCTACGAGCAGTACTTC
>TRBJ2-3|TRBV21-1|.|.
CAENHFRADTQYF
TGTGCCGAGAACCACTTTCGGGCAGATACGCAGTATTTT
>TRBJ1-1|TRBV19|few|.
CASSIRTAEAFF
TGTGCCAGTAGTATAAGAACGGCTGAAGCTTTCTTT
>TRBJ1-2|TRBV2|few|.
CASSDSGVGYGYTF
TGTGCCAGCAGTGACAGTGGAGTTGGCTATGGCTACACCTTC
>TRBJ1-6|TRBV12-5|once|.
CASGLFVGGHNSPLHF
TGTGCTAGTGGTTTGTTTGTGGGGGGGCATAATTCACCCCTCCACTTT
>TRBJ1-2|TRBV27|.|TRBD1
CASSARQGSGILGYTF
TGTGCCAGCAGTGCGCGACAGGGCTCGGGTATATTAGGCTACACCTTC
>TRBJ1-5|TRBV10-2|.|.
CASTATGFNQPQHF
TGCGCCAGCACCGCGACAGGATTCAATCAGCCCCAGCATTTT
>TRBJ2-5|TRBV6-5|.|TRBD1
CASSYWNRGRETQYF
TGTGCCAGCAGTTACTGGAACAGGGGAAGGGAGACCCAGTACTTC
>TRBJ2-7|TRBV7-9|.|.
CASTTWGRSSYEQYF
TGTGCCAGCACCACTTGGGGCCGTTCCTCCTACGAGCAGTACTTC
>TRBJ2-2|TRBV27|once|TRBD1
CASKSGTANTGELFF
TGTGCCAGCAAATCCGGGACAGCGAACACCGGGGAGCTGTTTTTT
>TRBJ1-5|TRBV2|.|.
CASGGQISNQPQHF
TGTGCCAGCGGGGGACAAATTAGCAATCAGCCCCAGCATTTT
>TRBJ2-3|TRBV5-4|.|TRBD2
CASSLGFGREAVDTQYF
TGTGCCAGCAGCTTGGGATTTGGGCGGGAGGCCGTCGATACGCAGTATTTT
>TRBJ2-3|TRBV7-2|.|TRBD2
CASSPLSGGGTDTQYF
TGTGCCAGCAGCCCCCTTAGCGGGGGGGGCACAGATACGCAGTATTTT
>TRBJ2-1|TRBV9|.|TRBD2
CASSSYSTSGGDNEQFF
TGTGCCAGCAGCTCCTACTCGACTAGCGGGGGGGACAATGAGCAGTTCTTC
>TRBJ2-1|TRBV4-1|.|TRBD2
CASSSRLAGGLGEQFF
TGCGCCAGCAGCTCCCGACTAGCGGGAGGGCTCGGTGAGCAGTTCTTC
>TRBJ2-7|TRBV7-2|.|.
CASSGQGGLSSYEQYF
TGTGCCAGCAGCGGACAAGGGGGTCTTAGCTCCTACGAGCAGTACTTC
>TRBJ2-2|TRBV11-2|.|TRBD2
CASSPRGDNTGELFF
TGTGCCAGCAGCCCCCGGGGGGATAACACCGGGGAGCTGTTTTTT
>TRBJ1-2|TRBV11-2|.|TRBD1
CASSPGQGPYGYTF
TGTGCCAGCAGCCCGGGACAGGGACCTTATGGCTACACCTTC
>TRBJ1-6|TRBV5-4|.|.
CASSLEQDLHF
TGTGCCAGCAGCTTGGAGCAAGACCTCCACTTT
>TRBJ1-2|TRBV25-1|.|.
CASSPESGGYTF
TGTGCCAGCAGTCCGGAGTCGGGGGGCTACACCTTC
>TRBJ2-7|TRBV28|.|.
CASSFSRGTHREQYF
TGTGCCAGCAGTTTTTCCCGCGGGACCCACCGCGAGCAGTACTTC
>TRBJ1-2|TRBV7-9|once|TRBD1
CASSSGQGGGYTF
TGTGCCAGCAGCTCTGGACAGGGCGGTGGCTACACCTTC
>TRBJ1-5|TRBV28|.|TRBD1
CASSQGITQPQHF
TGTGCCAGTTCACAGGGGATCACTCAGCCCCAGCATTTT
>TRBJ2-7|TRBV7-9|.|TRBD1
CASSLQGASYEQYF
TGTGCCAGCAGCTTACAGGGGGCGTCCTACGAGCAGTACTTC
>TRBJ1-1|TRBV4-1|.|TRBD1
CASSLGATGGRTEAFF
TGCGCCAGCAGCCTAGGGGCCACAGGGGGACGGACTGAAGCTTTCTTT
>TRBJ1-4|TRBV10-3|.|.
CAISESRGGEEKLFF
TGTGCCATCAGTGAATCGAGAGGGGGAGAAGAAAAACTGTTTTTT
>TRBJ2-7|TRBV7-8|.|.
CASSFDRFSYEQYF
TGTGCCAGCAGCTTCGACAGATTTTCCTACGAGCAGTACTTC
>TRBJ2-5|TRBV4-3|.|.
CASSQAGETQYF
TGCGCCAGCAGCCAAGCGGGTGAGACCCAGTACTTC
>TRBJ1-2|TRBV30|.|.
CAWSVDRGSGGYTF
TGTGCCTGGAGTGTAGACCGGGGATCGGGAGGCTACACCTTC
>TRBJ2-2|TRBV5-1|few|TRBD1
CASSLRTGGSGELFF
TGCGCCAGCAGCCTCCGGACAGGGGGCAGCGGGGAGCTGTTTTTT
>TRBJ2-3|TRBV5-1|.|TRBD2
CASTTGGGTDTQYF
TGCGCCAGCACTACGGGAGGAGGGACAGATACGCAGTATTTT
>TRBJ2-7|TRBV18|.|.
CASSPPLAGPAYEQYF
TGTGCCAGCTCACCACCGCTAGCAGGCCCAGCCTACGAGCAGTACTTC
>TRBJ2-7|TRBV7-6|.|TRBD1
CASSSGQKSYEQYF
TGTGCCAGCAGCTCGGGACAGAAAAGCTACGAGCAGTACTTC
>TRBJ2-2|TRBV7-9|.|TRBD2
CAQGAGGSNTGELFF
TGTGCCCAGGGAGCGGGAGGATCCAACACCGGGGAGCTGTTTTTT
>TRBJ2-1|TRBV5-1|.|TRBD1
CASRFPGQGYNEQFF
TGCGCCAGCAGGTTCCCGGGACAGGGTTACAATGAGCAGTTCTTC
>TRBJ1-2|TRBV7-2|.|TRBD1
CASSPYGQGQRDGYTF
TGTGCCAGCAGTCCTTACGGACAGGGGCAACGAGATGGCTACACCTTC
>TRBJ2-5|TRBV29-1|.|TRBD1
CSVEGTGIETQYF
TGCAGCGTTGAAGGGACAGGGATCGAGACCCAGTACTTC